In this sample, the clone carrying this TCR beta chain turned up a few times. No antigen is known for it. Sample treatment: about 20 received Ad26.COV2.S at low or high dose, single or two shots; 5 received placebo; per-sample allocation not given. Sampling was done on day 63 after the first vaccine or placebo injection. An Ad26 vector carrying the Wuhan-strain SARS-CoV-2 spike served as the vaccine. The data are from a study of Ad26.COV2.S vaccination and SARS-CoV-2 variants. Germline loops: CDR1 MNHNY, CDR2 SVGAGI (reference sequence). The CDR3 is 13 residues long. Deletions cut 2 bases from V and 9 bases from J, with 11 bases between. Profiled with immunoSEQ multiplex PCR; TCRdb holds only in-frame clones, not every one. Of over 450,000 clones listed, approximately 90% were seen once; the top ten hold about 1.5%. General study results and limits: Vaccinees showed greater spike-specific TCR breadth than placebo recipients. Non-spike TCR breadth did not differ much between vaccine and placebo recipients. Reported post-vaccination CD8+ and CD4+ T cell responses to spike showed substantial breadth.

The chain recombines TRBV6-6 with TRBJ2-1; TRBD2 might be the D (6 bases). Sequencing was performed on peripheral blood, taken in a trial of Ad26.COV2.S vaccine versus placebo. This clonotype originated in a person between 18 and 65 years old who received the Ad26.COV2.S COVID-19 vaccine or a placebo. CDR3 in amino acids: CASSYEGLGEQFF. The DNA for the CDR3 is TGTGCCAGCAGTTACGAGGGACTGGGTGAGCAGTTCTTC.